Below are 2 T cell receptor beta chains sequenced from a single sample in a study of cytomegalovirus exposure and HLA in healthy donors. PCR involved 60 Vbeta and 13 Jbeta primers. Data came from immunoSEQ multiplex PCR; TCRdb stores just in-frame clones and leaves some out. The data hold approximately 200,000 clones, with over 65% observed a single time. The sequenced material came from PBMCs. The receptors come from a man aged 40-50 years in good health and CMV-seronegative.

This sequence joins TRBV7-3 and TRBJ1-2; no firm D call. V was cut by 1 base and J by 2 bases, with 11 bases left in between. CDR1 is SGHTA, CDR2 FQGTGA, per germline. The CDR3 has 15 amino acids. The CDR3 reads CASSLIVTDNYGYTF. DNA for the CDR3: TGTGCCAGCAGCTTAATTGTAACAGACAACTATGGCTACACCTTC.

The V and J genes are TRBV5-1 and TRBJ1-2; TRBD1 is a possible D gene (5 bases). The germline V and J ends were trimmed by 1 base and 6 bases, with 10 bases remaining between them. The CDR3 has 13 residues. Germline V gene lookup returns CDR1 SGHRS and CDR2 YFSETQ. The CDR3 here is CASSLSSGNGYTF. The CDR3 bases are TGCGCCAGCAGCTTGAGTTCAGGGAATGGCTACACCTTC.